At least ten counts were recorded for the clone carrying this T cell receptor (beta chain). The antigen remains unidentified. The data stem from a study of CD8 T cells in ankylosing spondylitis. Study results and limitations: The authors reported significant enrichment of disease-linked clones in matched ankylosing spondylitis synovial fluid.

This CDR3 region has 14 residues. The germline V and J ends were trimmed by 0 bases and 5 bases, with 10 bases remaining between them. Germline CDR1 reads LNHNV; CDR2 reads YYDKDF (reference sequence). TCRdb redid the calling of the 5' RACE reads with MiXCR, one entry per CDR3 protein. The sample yields hundreds of thousands of distinct CDR3 sequences, less than 9.5% seen once. Sequencing was carried out using blood, either unsorted or a sorted T cell fraction (not recorded which). V and J are TRBV15 and TRBJ2-5; D possibly corresponds to TRBD1 (5 bases). The sequence came from a female donor with ankylosing spondylitis or in good health (not recorded which). The CDR3 loop reads CATSRDAGLETQYF. CDR3 in DNA: TGTGCCACCAGCAGAGACGCAGGGTTGGAGACCCAGTACTTC.